This TCR beta chain was captured in a study of control samples from healthy donors and cancer patients. The protocol was immunoSEQ multiplex PCR, while the TCRdb copy is restricted to in-frame clones and leaves out a portion. The repertoire holds about 410,000 clones, with around 90% as singletons. Trimming removed 0 bases from V and 3 bases from J, with 15 bases in between. CDR1 and CDR2 from the germline V gene are WSHSY and SAAADI. The CDR3 covers 16 residues. This TCR was recovered from a man aged 35 to 55 with head and neck cancer. The sequenced sample was PBMCs. The chain uses TRBV10-2 and TRBJ2-7, with D perhaps assigned TRBD1 or TRBD2 (5 bases each). The CDR3 loop is CASSESIGTPFYEQYF. The CDR3 DNA is TGCGCCAGCAGTGAGTCGATCGGGACCCCATTCTACGAGCAGTACTTC.